This TCR beta chain was captured in a study of beta chain features in type 1 diabetes. General study points: For type 1 diabetes patients, VDJ junctions showed fewer insertions and more deletions. High TCR expression in some cells could lead to their over-representation in cDNA sequencing.

The CDR3 length is 15 residues. Germline CDR1 and CDR2: LNHNV and YYDKDF (reference sequence). Trimming cost V 4 bases and J 0 bases; bases outside gene matches: 3. The single heparinised draw taken from each donor contained roughly 110 mL of blood on average. Expressed TCRB transcripts were sequenced because the isolated RNA had all been reverse transcribed beforehand. Measured with immunoSEQ multiplex PCR; TCRdb has only the in-frame clones, and not every one. The table has 860,000 or so clones, roughly 15% seen once. A word on this clone: What it recognizes is unknown.

The sample taken for sequencing was naive CD4+ T cells from blood. The clonotype comes from a woman between 18 and 30 years old in good health. The rearrangement links TRBV15 to TRBJ2-7; 10 nucleotides match TRBD2. The DNA of the CDR3 is TGTGCCACCAGCATGGGACTAGCGTACTCCTACGAGCAGTACTTC. The encoded protein is CATSMGLAYSYEQYF. Full variable domain (outside the CDR3, taken from reference TRBV15 and TRBJ2-7): DAMVIQNPRYQVTQFGKPVTLSCSQTLNHNVMYWYQQKSSQAPKLLFHYYDKDFNNEADTPDNFQSRRPNTSFCFLDIRSPGLGDTAMYLCATSMGLAYSYEQYFGPGTRLTVT.